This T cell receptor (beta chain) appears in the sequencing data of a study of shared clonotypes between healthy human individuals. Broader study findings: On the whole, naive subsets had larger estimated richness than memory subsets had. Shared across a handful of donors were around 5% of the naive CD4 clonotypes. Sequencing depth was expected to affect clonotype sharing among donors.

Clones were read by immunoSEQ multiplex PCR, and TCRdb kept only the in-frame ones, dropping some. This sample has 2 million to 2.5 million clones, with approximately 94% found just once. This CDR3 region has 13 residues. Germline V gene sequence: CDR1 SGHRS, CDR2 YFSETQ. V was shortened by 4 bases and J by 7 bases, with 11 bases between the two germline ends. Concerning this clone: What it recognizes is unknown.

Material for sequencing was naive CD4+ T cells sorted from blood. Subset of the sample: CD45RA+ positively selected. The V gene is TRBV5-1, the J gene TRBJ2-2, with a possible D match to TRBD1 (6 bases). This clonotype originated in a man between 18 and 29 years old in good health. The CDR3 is CASSIQGFGELFF. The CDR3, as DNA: TGCGCCAGCAGCATACAGGGATTCGGGGAGCTGTTTTTT.